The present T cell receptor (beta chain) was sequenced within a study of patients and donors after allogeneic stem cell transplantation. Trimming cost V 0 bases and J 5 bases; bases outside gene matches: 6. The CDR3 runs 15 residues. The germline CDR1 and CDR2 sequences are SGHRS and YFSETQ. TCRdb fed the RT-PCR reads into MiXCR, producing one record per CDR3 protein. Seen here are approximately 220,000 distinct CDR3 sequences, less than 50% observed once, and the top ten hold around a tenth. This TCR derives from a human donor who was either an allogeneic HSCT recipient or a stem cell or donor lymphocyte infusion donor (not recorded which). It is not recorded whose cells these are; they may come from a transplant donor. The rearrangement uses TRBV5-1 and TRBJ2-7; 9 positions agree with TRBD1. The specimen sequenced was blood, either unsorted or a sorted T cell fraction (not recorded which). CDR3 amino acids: CASSLAMDRGNEQYF. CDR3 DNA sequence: TGCGCCAGCAGCTTGGCCATGGACAGGGGAAACGAGCAGTACTTC.